The 10 T cell receptor beta chains below all came from one sample that was sequenced in a study of blood T cell repertoires in COVID-19. Sequencing used immunoSEQ multiplex PCR; TCRdb keeps in-frame clones, though not all of them. The sample lists 130,000 or so clones, more than 70% occurring once. Material: peripheral blood. All receptors come from a human donor in a cohort sampled during active COVID-19.

This clone was counted many times. This rearrangement joins TRBV9 to TRBJ2-5; tentative D call: TRBD2 (5 bases). The CDR3 sequence is 13 residues long. Germline assignment: CDR1 SGDLS and CDR2 YYNGEE. Trimming removed 1 base at V and 7 bases at J, with 11 bases between. The CDR3 spells CASSVFGEGTQYF. CDR3 nucleotides: TGTGCCAGCAGCGTATTCGGTGAGGGGACCCAGTACTTC.

This clone was recorded once. The genes are TRBV24-1 and TRBJ2-7; 8 nucleotides align to TRBD2. Germline loops: CDR1 KGHDR, CDR2 SFDVKD. The CDR3 runs to 14 residues. With 4 bases clipped from V and 4 bases from J, the junction kept 5 bases outside the gene matches. CDR3 protein: CATSDPEREYEQYV. CDR3 DNA: TGTGCCACCAGTGACCCAGAGCGGGAGTACGAGCAGTACGTC.

Written as DNA, the CDR3 is TGTGCCAGCAGCCAAGTTCGAGGTCAAGAGACCCAGTACTTC. Translation: CASSQVRGQETQYF. The J gene is TRBJ2-5, the V gene TRBV3-1 (or the pseudogene TRBV3-2); D is unresolved. Germline loops: CDR1 LGHDT, CDR2 YNNKEL (reference sequence). Trimming cost V 1 base and J 2 bases, with 8 bases left between them. This CDR3 has 14 amino acids.

This chain joins TRBV3-1 (or the pseudogene TRBV3-2) and TRBJ1-3; no clear D gene. Trimming took 4 bases from V and 0 from J, leaving 13 bases between them. The germline CDR1 and CDR2 sequences are LGHDT and YNNKEL (reference sequence). This CDR3 has 16 residues. CDR3 in DNA: TGTGCCAGCAGCCCGTTGGCCTGGAGCTCTGGAAACACCATATATTTT. This encodes CASSPLAWSSGNTIYF.

The chain uses TRBV2 and TRBJ2-2; D might be TRBD1 (5 bases). V shed 3 bases and J shed 6 bases, with 17 bases lying between them. Germline V gives CDR1 SNHLY, CDR2 FYNNEI. The CDR3 runs 16 residues. The CDR3 DNA reads TGTGCCAGCAGTGACAGGGCCGCTGAGTGGTCCGGGGAGCTGTTTTTT. It translates to CASSDRAAEWSGELFF.

This clone was seen a handful of times. The rearrangement uses TRBV15 and TRBJ2-1, with 9 bases aligning to TRBD1. Trimming removed 2 bases from V and 3 bases from J; junction bases left unmatched: 2. Germline V gives CDR1 LNHNV, CDR2 YYDKDF (reference sequence). The CDR3 has 15 amino acids. CDR3 sequence: CATSRPGQGYNEQFF. The CDR3 DNA reads TGTGCCACCAGCAGACCGGGACAGGGCTACAATGAGCAGTTCTTC.

The V gene is TRBV4-3, the J gene TRBJ2-7, with 16 bases that match TRBD2. The CDR3 has 13 residues. Looked up from germline, CDR1 is LGHNA and CDR2 is YSLEER. This chain's CDR3 is CASSQPGTSGRAV. For the CDR3, the DNA is TGCGCCAGCAGCCAACCCGGGACTAGCGGGAGGGCCGTC.

The genes are TRBV7-9 and TRBJ1-2, with no clear D. Germline loops: CDR1 SEHNR, CDR2 FQNEAQ (reference sequence). The CDR3 runs to 13 residues. V gave up 1 base and J gave up 8 bases, with 11 bases separating them. The DNA of the CDR3 is TGTGCCAGCAGCTTAGACCCCACTCACGGCTACACCTTC. Protein sequence: CASSLDPTHGYTF.

This clone was seen ten or more times. Other DNA sequences from this sample encode an identical CDR3 as well. The V gene is TRBV5-1, the J gene TRBJ2-5, with 7 bases matching TRBD1. Per germline, CDR1 SGHRS and CDR2 YFSETQ. V was pared by 0 bases and J by 4 bases, with 6 bases of the junction left unmatched. CDR3 size: 15 residues. DNA of the CDR3: TGCGCCAGCAGCTTGGGCGAACAGGGGAGAGAGACCCAGTACTTC. This encodes CASSLGEQGRETQYF.

The chain uses TRBV18 and TRBJ2-7; D is perhaps TRBD2 (5 bases). The CDR3 has 12 residues. Germline values: CDR1 KGHSH, CDR2 LQKENI. Trimming pared 5 bases from V and 3 bases from J, leaving 8 bases between. The CDR3 spells CASSTGNYEQYV. As DNA, the CDR3 is TGTGCCAGCTCAACCGGGAACTACGAGCAGTACGTC.